The rows below give T cell receptor beta chains drawn from one sample of a study of T cell responses to AZD1222 COVID-19 vaccine. Profiling relied on immunoSEQ multiplex PCR, and the TCRdb table lists in-frame clones only, not all of them. The sample includes tens of thousands of clones, approximately 80% seen only once; the top ten take less than 25%. Sample: peripheral blood, taken on day 0 of AZD1222 vaccination. These receptors came from an adult in good health. The CDR3 runs from the conserved cysteine through the conserved F or W. D genes are given only for firm matches. Clone size is shown for a subset of rows, as once, few, many or a class of expanded clone.

j_gene: TRBJ2-6
v_gene: TRBV6-1
abundance: .
d_gene: .
CDR3aa: CASSVLFGAGANVLTF
CDR3nt: TGTGCCAGCAGTGTACTATTCGGGGCTGGGGCCAACGTCCTGACTTTC

j_gene: TRBJ2-5
v_gene: TRBV30
abundance: .
d_gene: .
CDR3aa: CAWSVLAETQYF
CDR3nt: TGTGCCTGGAGTGTACTGGCAGAGACCCAGTACTTC

j_gene: TRBJ1-2
v_gene: TRBV19
abundance: .
d_gene: TRBD1
CDR3aa: CASSISGQGKNGYTF
CDR3nt: TGTGCCAGTAGTATTTCAGGACAGGGAAAGAATGGCTACACCTTC

j_gene: TRBJ1-4
v_gene: TRBV19
abundance: .
d_gene: .
CDR3aa: CASSMGRNEKLFF
CDR3nt: TGTGCCAGTAGTATGGGACGGAATGAAAAACTGTTTTTT

j_gene: TRBJ1-2
v_gene: TRBV6-5
abundance: .
d_gene: .
CDR3aa: CASSRKNDYGYTF
CDR3nt: TGTGCCAGCAGCCGTAAAAATGACTATGGCTACACCTTC

j_gene: TRBJ2-5
v_gene: TRBV5-4
abundance: .
d_gene: .
CDR3aa: CASSFLEGQETQYF
CDR3nt: TGTGCCAGCAGCTTCTTGGAGGGGCAAGAGACCCAGTACTTC

j_gene: TRBJ2-1
v_gene: TRBV5-4
abundance: .
d_gene: .
CDR3aa: CASSEAGNGARNEQFF
CDR3nt: TGTGCCAGCAGCGAGGCGGGGAACGGGGCGAGGAATGAGCAGTTCTTC

j_gene: TRBJ1-4
v_gene: TRBV2
abundance: once
d_gene: .
CDR3aa: CASSFNPTNEKLFF
CDR3nt: TGTGCCAGCAGTTTTAATCCAACTAATGAAAAACTGTTTTTT

j_gene: TRBJ1-2
v_gene: TRBV3-1/TRBV3-2
abundance: medium-sized
d_gene: .
CDR3aa: CASSQSLGAVGYTF
CDR3nt: TGTGCCAGCAGCCAATCTCTGGGGGCGGTTGGCTACACCTTC

j_gene: TRBJ2-5
v_gene: TRBV7-9
abundance: .
d_gene: TRBD2
CDR3aa: CASSPKDRGLAGTQETQYF
CDR3nt: TGTGCCAGCAGCCCAAAGGACCGGGGGCTAGCGGGGACTCAAGAGACCCAGTACTTC

j_gene: TRBJ1-3
v_gene: TRBV6-5
abundance: .
d_gene: .
CDR3aa: CASSQRQAHTIYF
CDR3nt: TGTGCCAGCAGTCAAAGACAGGCCCACACCATATATTTT

j_gene: TRBJ1-2
v_gene: TRBV18
abundance: once
d_gene: TRBD1
CDR3aa: CASSSRDRGGSNYGYTF
CDR3nt: TGTGCCAGCTCATCCCGGGACAGGGGAGGCTCTAACTATGGCTACACCTTC

j_gene: TRBJ1-5
v_gene: TRBV29-1
abundance: .
d_gene: .
CDR3aa: CSALEGDYNQPQHF
CDR3nt: TGCAGCGCCCTCGAGGGGGACTACAATCAGCCCCAGCATTTT

j_gene: TRBJ1-2
v_gene: TRBV6-5
abundance: .
d_gene: .
CDR3aa: CASSLGQSRNYGYTF
CDR3nt: TGTGCCAGCAGTCTCGGACAGAGCAGGAACTATGGCTACACCTTC

j_gene: TRBJ1-4
v_gene: TRBV6-5
abundance: .
d_gene: TRBD1
CDR3aa: CASRDRGRESEKLFF
CDR3nt: TGTGCCAGCAGGGACAGGGGGCGCGAATCTGAAAAACTGTTTTTT

j_gene: TRBJ2-5
v_gene: TRBV4-1
abundance: few
d_gene: TRBD1
CDR3aa: CASSRGQGSGETQYF
CDR3nt: TGCGCCAGCAGCCGCGGACAGGGTAGTGGGGAGACCCAGTACTTC

j_gene: TRBJ2-5
v_gene: TRBV7-2
abundance: .
d_gene: .
CDR3aa: CASTQTGPQETQYF
CDR3nt: TGTGCCAGCACCCAAACGGGCCCTCAAGAGACCCAGTACTTC

j_gene: TRBJ2-1
v_gene: TRBV2
abundance: few
d_gene: TRBD2
CDR3aa: CASSEFSGDYNEQFF
CDR3nt: TGTGCCAGCAGTGAGTTTAGCGGGGATTACAATGAGCAGTTCTTC

j_gene: TRBJ2-2
v_gene: TRBV6-5
abundance: once
d_gene: TRBD1
CDR3aa: CASRVDRGGTGELFF
CDR3nt: TGTGCCAGCAGAGTCGACAGGGGAGGCACCGGGGAGCTGTTTTTT

j_gene: TRBJ1-2
v_gene: TRBV9
abundance: .
d_gene: TRBD1
CDR3aa: CASSGSKVSGGHGYTF
CDR3nt: TGTGCCAGCAGCGGGAGTAAGGTTTCAGGGGGCCACGGCTACACCTTC

j_gene: TRBJ2-5
v_gene: TRBV5-1
abundance: .
d_gene: .
CDR3aa: CASSSTAERETQYF
CDR3nt: TGCGCCAGCAGCTCGACAGCCGAGAGGGAGACCCAGTACTTC

j_gene: TRBJ2-6
v_gene: TRBV5-1
abundance: .
d_gene: TRBD1
CDR3aa: CASQQGPGSGANVLTF
CDR3nt: TGCGCCAGCCAACAGGGGCCGGGGTCTGGGGCCAACGTCCTGACTTTC

j_gene: TRBJ1-4
v_gene: TRBV6-6
abundance: .
d_gene: TRBD1
CDR3aa: CASSDRGRNEKLFF
CDR3nt: TGTGCCAGCAGCGACAGGGGGAGGAATGAAAAACTGTTTTTT

j_gene: TRBJ1-5
v_gene: TRBV10-3
abundance: .
d_gene: .
CDR3aa: CAISADGPLLSLDNQPQHF
CDR3nt: TGTGCCATCAGTGCGGATGGACCCTTACTTTCTCTGGACAATCAGCCCCAGCATTTT

j_gene: TRBJ2-7
v_gene: TRBV5-4
abundance: .
d_gene: .
CDR3aa: CASSLTGSHEQYF
CDR3nt: TGTGCCAGCAGCTTGACAGGGTCCCACGAGCAGTACTTC

j_gene: TRBJ2-2
v_gene: TRBV11-2
abundance: .
d_gene: TRBD1
CDR3aa: CASSRVGQGARGELFF
CDR3nt: TGTGCCAGCAGCCGCGTCGGACAGGGGGCTAGGGGGGAGCTGTTTTTT

j_gene: TRBJ2-2
v_gene: TRBV6-6
abundance: .
d_gene: .
CDR3aa: CASSPQIPSWGPNTGELFF
CDR3nt: TGTGCCAGCAGTCCACAAATTCCGTCATGGGGCCCGAACACCGGGGAGCTGTTTTTT